Below, one T cell receptor (beta chain) is given with its context. Its antigen is as yet unknown. A read error may be the cause here, since a much bigger clone is one base away. TCRdb ran MiXCR on the multiplex PCR reads and lists one entry per CDR3 protein. The sample has around 43,000 distinct CDR3 sequences, around 23% seen once. This entry is derived from a study of breast tumors, draining lymph nodes, adjacent tissues. Study-level results: Luminal-like breast cancer showed significantly higher tumor–nontumor repertoire similarity than basal-like.

The CDR3 is 14 residues long. The germline gives CDR1 MNHEY, CDR2 SMNVEV (reference sequence). The ends were cut back, 4 bases at V and 3 bases at J, with 10 bases in the middle. The V and J genes are TRBV27 and TRBJ2-1; D is unresolved. This sequence originates from a female donor with breast cancer. Some clones in this sample may be carry-over from other donors' samples. The sequenced sample was breast tumor tissue. In DNA, the CDR3 is TGTGCCAGCAGTTACACGTCCTTCTACAATGAGCAGTTCTTC. It codes for CASSYTSFYNEQFF.